This T cell receptor (beta chain) is from a study of preoperative IRX-2 immunotherapy in early breast cancer. Treatment: preoperative locoregional IRX-2 cytokine immunotherapy. The V and J ends lost 0 bases and 2 bases respectively, with 17 bases between them. The CDR3 runs to 17 residues. CDR1 is LGHNA, CDR2 YSLEER, per germline. Measured with immunoSEQ multiplex PCR; TCRdb has only the in-frame clones, and not every one. The data contain tens of thousands of clones, nearly 90% of them singletons. Sampling was carried out from a patient treated with IRX-2 immunotherapy. The sequence derives from a human donor with breast cancer. This sequence joins TRBV4-3 and TRBJ2-7; D possibly corresponds to TRBD1 (6 bases). The CDR3 here is CASSQDFSRGIPYEQYF. The CDR3 DNA sequence: TGCGCCAGCAGCCAAGATTTTAGCAGGGGTATTCCCTACGAGCAGTACTTC.